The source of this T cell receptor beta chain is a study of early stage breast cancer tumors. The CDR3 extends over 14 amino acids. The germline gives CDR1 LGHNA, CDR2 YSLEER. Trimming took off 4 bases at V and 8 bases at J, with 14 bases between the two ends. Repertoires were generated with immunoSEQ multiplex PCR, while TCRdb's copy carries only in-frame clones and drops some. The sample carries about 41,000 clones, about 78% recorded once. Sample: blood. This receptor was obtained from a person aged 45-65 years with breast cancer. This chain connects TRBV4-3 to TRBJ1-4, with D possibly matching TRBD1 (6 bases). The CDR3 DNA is TGCGCCAGCAGCCGAGACAGGTTGGAAGAAAAACTGTTTTTT. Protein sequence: CASSRDRLEEKLFF.